What follows are 31 T cell receptor beta chains derived from one specimen sequenced in a study of CD8 T cells in Susac syndrome. It was with random hexamers that about 0.45 to 1 ug RNA was reverse transcribed. A single record per CDR3 protein comes from TCRdb applying MiXCR to the immunoSEQ multiplex PCR reads. The repertoire holds about 180,000 distinct CDR3 sequences, with around 95% as singletons. The sample was CD4+ T cells from PBMCs. These receptors originate from a human donor with multiple sclerosis.

This clonotype has only one observation. The rearrangement joins TRBV12-3 or TRBV12-4 to TRBJ2-3; weak D call: TRBD1 (5 bases). V was shortened by 6 bases and J by 0 bases, with 13 bases between the two germline ends. The CDR3 length is 15 residues. In nucleotides, the CDR3 is TGTGCCAGCAGCCTCCGGACATCGAGCACAGATACGCAGTATTTT. Amino acid sequence: CASSLRTSSTDTQYF.

The chain combines TRBV12-3 or TRBV12-4 with TRBJ1-5; 10 bases are shared with TRBD1. CDR3 length: 13 residues. The junction had 2 bases not matched to a gene; V was cut back by 5 bases and J by 7 bases. CDR3 sequence (DNA): TGTGCCAGCAGTGGGGACAGGGGACAGCCCCAGCATTTT. It is translated as CASSGDRGQPQHF.

The gene calls are TRBV20-1 and TRBJ2-3; 7 positions match TRBD1. The germline V gene encodes CDR1 DFQATT and CDR2 SNEGSKA (reference sequence). V was clipped by 5 bases and J by 6 bases; unmatched bases: 14. There are 15 residues in the CDR3. The CDR3 loop is CSAPVGDSGRDTQYF. DNA for the CDR3: TGCAGTGCTCCGGTCGGGGACAGTGGTCGGGATACGCAGTATTTT.

The count of this clonotype is one. The chain combines TRBV30 with TRBJ1-1, with D maybe TRBD1 (5 bases). The CDR3 loop spans 13 amino acids. From germline, CDR1 is GTSNPN and CDR2 SVGIG (reference sequence). Trimming stripped 0 bases from V and 6 bases from J, with 11 bases between. The CDR3 DNA follows: TGTGCCTGGAGTGTACAATGGGGCGCTGAAGCTTTCTTT. Its protein is CAWSVQWGAEAFF.

This chain joins TRBV28 and TRBJ2-7, with TRBD1 as a possible D gene (5 bases). This CDR3 is 11 amino acids long. V dropped 4 bases and J dropped 12 bases, with 13 bases sitting between them. Per the germline V gene, CDR1 is MDHEN and CDR2 is SYDVKM. In DNA, the CDR3 is TGTGCCAGCAGTTCACTCAGGGATAGGTACTTC. This translates into CASSSLRDRYF.

This chain uses TRBV27 with TRBJ2-4, with 9 bases lining up with TRBD1. V was pared by 2 bases and J by 4 bases, with 3 bases of the junction left unmatched. This CDR3 is 15 amino acids long. In germline, CDR1 is MNHEY, CDR2 SMNVEV (reference sequence). This CDR3 reads CASSLKGTGKNIQYF. The CDR3 DNA follows: TGTGCCAGCAGTTTAAAAGGGACAGGGAAAAACATTCAGTACTTC.

The genes are TRBV3-1 and TRBJ2-7; D gene ambiguous. Germline CDR1 is LGHDT and CDR2 is YNNKEL (reference sequence). The V and J ends lost 0 bases and 7 bases respectively, with 10 bases between them. This CDR3 has 13 residues. CDR3 residues: CASSQDRGTEQYF. CDR3 DNA: TGTGCCAGCAGCCAAGATAGAGGAACAGAGCAGTACTTC.

This chain connects TRBV9 to TRBJ1-1; 8 bases fit TRBD1. The CDR3 totals 15 residues. In germline, CDR1 is SGDLS, CDR2 YYNGEE. V was pared by 0 bases and J by 7 bases, with 8 bases of the junction left unmatched. The chain's CDR3 is CASSVGTGQGDEAFF. In DNA form, the CDR3 reads TGTGCCAGCAGCGTAGGTACCGGACAGGGAGATGAAGCTTTCTTT.

The chain links TRBV20-1 to TRBJ1-4; perhaps TRBD1 as D (5 bases). CDR3 length: 14 amino acids. Germline values: CDR1 DFQATT, CDR2 SNEGSKA (reference sequence). Trimming took off 1 base at V and 6 bases at J, with 12 bases between the two ends. The CDR3 bases are TGCAGTGCTAGAGTGGCGGGGCTCGATGAAAAACTGTTTTTT. It codes for CSARVAGLDEKLFF.

V is TRBV7-9 and J is TRBJ1-1, with D unclear. The ends were cut back, 5 bases at V and 1 base at J, with 11 bases in the middle. Germline assignment: CDR1 SEHNR and CDR2 FQNEAQ (reference sequence). The CDR3 is 14 residues long. The CDR3 DNA reads TGTGCCAGCAGCCAGAGTGGGCCGAACACTGAAGCTTTCTTT. Translating it yields CASSQSGPNTEAFF.

This clonotype has a single count. The gene calls are TRBV7-2 and TRBJ1-2; D may be TRBD1 (5 bases). The ends were cut back, 1 base at V and 8 bases at J, with 14 bases in the middle. Germline assignment: CDR1 SGHTA and CDR2 FQGNSA. The CDR3 has 14 residues. CDR3 DNA: TGTGCCAGCAGCTTAGATTATGGGGCAGAGGGCTACACCTTC. Amino acids: CASSLDYGAEGYTF.

The V call is TRBV28, the J call TRBJ2-1; no reliable D call. The CDR3 totals 14 residues. Germline-derived CDR1 and CDR2 are MDHEN and SYDVKM. Deletions cut 3 bases from V and 6 bases from J, with 12 bases between. The CDR3 sequence: CASSLEPNVNEQFF. The CDR3 region has the DNA TGTGCCAGCAGTTTGGAGCCCAATGTCAATGAGCAGTTCTTC. Full variable domain (rest looked up from reference TRBV28 and TRBJ2-1): DVKVTQSSRYLVKRTGEKVFLECVQDMDHENMFWYRQDPGLGLRLIYFSYDVKMKEKGDIPEGYSVSREKKERFSLILESASTNQTSMYLCASSLEPNVNEQFFGPGTRLTVL.

The chain joins TRBV7-2 to TRBJ1-6; D is uncertain. V was trimmed by 5 bases and J by 16 bases, leaving 15 bases between them. The CDR3 runs to 12 residues. Germline V gene lookup returns CDR1 SGHTA and CDR2 FQGNSA. Here the CDR3 DNA reads TGTGCCAGCAGCCCTAGTGAGGGAGTTCTCCACTTT. Translated, it gives CASSPSEGVLHF.

The chain employs TRBV30 and TRBJ1-5; 8 nucleotides agree with TRBD1. From germline, CDR1 is GTSNPN and CDR2 SVGIG (reference sequence). This CDR3 region has 11 residues. Trimming removed 2 bases from V and 9 bases from J; junction bases left unmatched: 0. CDR3 sequence (DNA): TGTGCCTGGAGTACAGGGGGGCCCCAGCATTTT. It yields the protein CAWSTGGPQHF. The full variable domain, completed using reference TRBV30 and TRBJ1-5, is SQTIHQWPATLVQPVGSPLSLECTVEGTSNPNLYWYRQAAGRGLQLLFYSVGIGQISSEVPQNLSASRPQDRQFILSSKKLLLSDSGFYLCAWSTGGPQHFGDGTRLSIL.

The chain is built from TRBV11-1 and TRBJ2-5; D might be TRBD2 (6 bases). CDR3 size: 15 residues. In germline, CDR1 is SGHAT, CDR2 FQDESV (reference sequence). The germline V and J ends were trimmed by 7 bases and 3 bases, with 18 bases remaining between them. The CDR3 DNA follows: TGTGCCAGCAATTACCAACCGGGAGCCGAAGAGACCCAGTACTTC. Translated: CASNYQPGAEETQYF.

The chain couples TRBV20-1 to TRBJ2-3, with 10 bases identical to TRBD2. Germline V gene sequence: CDR1 DFQATT, CDR2 SNEGSKA (reference sequence). V shed 5 bases and J 0 bases; nucleotides not matched to a gene: 2. CDR3 size: 14 residues. The CDR3 reads CSALLAGSTDTQYF. The CDR3 nucleotides read TGCAGTGCTTTACTAGCGGGGAGCACAGATACGCAGTATTTT.

The gene calls are TRBV12-3 or TRBV12-4 and TRBJ2-7, with D possibly being TRBD1 (6 bases). V gave up 5 bases and J gave up 1 base, with 9 bases separating them. The CDR3 is 13 residues long. The CDR3 DNA is TGTGCCAGCAGTGGGACACCATCCTACGAGCAGTACTTC. Translation gives CASSGTPSYEQYF.

This chain connects TRBV14 to TRBJ1-6; no firm D call. Trimming removed 0 bases at V and 9 bases at J, with 12 bases between. Per the germline V gene, CDR1 is SGHDN and CDR2 is FVKESK. This CDR3 region has 15 residues. Here the CDR3 reads CASSQDDGRISPLHF. The CDR3 DNA reads as TGTGCCAGCAGCCAAGACGACGGCAGAATTTCACCCCTCCACTTT.

The rearrangement links TRBV20-1 to TRBJ2-2; 8 bases align to TRBD2. Per germline, CDR1 DFQATT and CDR2 SNEGSKA (reference sequence). The CDR3 covers 14 residues. Unmatched junction bases numbered 4, after V lost 5 bases and J lost 2 bases. The CDR3 is CSAPRGANTGELFF. CDR3 DNA sequence: TGCAGTGCTCCGCGGGGGGCCAACACCGGGGAGCTGTTTTTT.

The gene calls are TRBV7-3 and TRBJ1-1; D gene unclear. The V gene's germline CDR1 is SGHTA and CDR2 FQGTGA. Trimming shortened V by 4 bases and J by 2 bases, and 8 bases separated the two germline ends. CDR3 length: 13 amino acids. The DNA of the CDR3 is TGTGCCAGCAGCTCTCAACCCAACACTGAAGCTTTCTTT. Its translation: CASSSQPNTEAFF.

This sequence joins TRBV3-1 and TRBJ2-2, with D perhaps matching TRBD1 or TRBD2 (5 bases each). The CDR3 runs 16 residues. Per the germline V gene, CDR1 is LGHDT and CDR2 is YNNKEL (reference sequence). V was cut by 4 bases and J by 0 bases, with 12 bases left in between. DNA of the CDR3: TGTGCCAGCAGCCCCCACCGGGGCCCGAACACCGGGGAGCTGTTTTTT. This codes for CASSPHRGPNTGELFF.

V gene TRBV12-3 or TRBV12-4 combines with J gene TRBJ2-1; no clear D gene. The CDR3 is 13 residues long. Between the trimmed V and J ends, which lost 2 bases and 9 bases, there was a span of 11 bases. The CDR3: CASSLIGQTEQFF. CDR3 bases: TGTGCCAGCAGTTTAATAGGGCAGACTGAGCAGTTCTTC.

V usage is TRBV20-1 and J usage is TRBJ2-5; 12 bases map to TRBD2. This CDR3 is 14 amino acids long. Trimming at V came to 5 bases and at J to 1 base, leaving 2 bases not matched to a gene. Germline CDR1 is DFQATT and CDR2 is SNEGSKA (reference sequence). In DNA form, the CDR3 reads TGCAGTGCTCCTAGCGGGGGGGGCCAAGAGACCCAGTACTTC. It translates to CSAPSGGGQETQYF.

The chain uses TRBV3-1 and TRBJ2-1; TRBD2 might be the D (7 bases). V shed 1 base and J shed 9 bases, with 13 bases lying between them. Germline V CDR1 and CDR2: LGHDT, YNNKEL (reference sequence). CDR3 length equals 14 residues. In DNA form, the CDR3 reads TGTGCCAGCAGCCAAGTTGGGGGGGGCCGTGAGCAGTTCTTC. Amino acid sequence: CASSQVGGGREQFF.

This clonotype is a singleton in its sample. This rearrangement joins TRBV12-3 or TRBV12-4 to TRBJ2-3, with 9 bases aligning to TRBD1. V dropped 1 base and J dropped 5; count of bases not matched to a gene: 1. The CDR3 consists of 14 residues. The CDR3 here is CASSLGGQGDTQYF. The CDR3 DNA reads as TGTGCCAGCAGTTTAGGGGGACAGGGAGATACGCAGTATTTT.

The chain employs TRBV28 and TRBJ2-5; 10 positions agree with TRBD2. The ends lost 2 bases at V and 5 bases at J; junction bases unmatched: 8. The CDR3 totals 16 residues. Germline V gene sequence: CDR1 MDHEN, CDR2 SYDVKM. The CDR3 reads CASSLERGGPRETQYF. The CDR3 nucleotides are TGTGCCAGCAGTTTAGAGCGGGGGGGCCCCCGGGAGACCCAGTACTTC.

This sequence joins TRBV20-1 and TRBJ1-6, with a weak D call TRBD1 (5 bases). V lost 6 bases and J 8 bases, leaving 17 bases between the germline ends. Per the germline V gene, CDR1 is DFQATT and CDR2 is SNEGSKA (reference sequence). CDR3 size: 14 residues. CDR3 sequence (DNA): TGCAGTGCCCCTTCAGGGACCGCCTATTCACCCCTCCACTTT. This encodes CSAPSGTAYSPLHF.

The V and J genes are TRBV15 and TRBJ2-1, with D perhaps matching TRBD2 (6 bases). The CDR3 spans 14 residues. V was trimmed by 8 bases and J by 10 bases, leaving 21 bases between them. CDR1 LNHNV and CDR2 YYDKDF come from the germline V gene (reference sequence). CDR3 nucleotide sequence: TGTGCCACCCGGGAGCGGAACACAGTGAACGAGCAGTTCTTC. This codes for CATRERNTVNEQFF.

The chain recombines TRBV5-4 with TRBJ2-7, with D hard to call. With 2 bases removed from V and 5 bases from J, the gap between germline ends came to 11 bases. The CDR3 sequence is 13 residues long. In germline, CDR1 is SGHNT, CDR2 YYREEE (reference sequence). The CDR3 loop is CASSLEWANEQYF. The CDR3, as DNA: TGTGCCAGCAGCTTAGAATGGGCGAACGAGCAGTACTTC.

V is TRBV9 and J is TRBJ2-5; 10 nucleotides match TRBD2. CDR3 length equals 14 residues. The V gene end was trimmed by 2 bases and the J gene end by 5 bases; junction bases not matched to a gene: 3. From germline, CDR1 is SGDLS and CDR2 YYNGEE. CDR3 coding DNA: TGTGCCAGCAGCGTGGCTAGCGGGAGTGAGACCCAGTACTTC. It yields the protein CASSVASGSETQYF.

The rearrangement joins TRBV9 to TRBJ1-5; TRBD1 might be the D (6 bases). V dropped 0 bases and J dropped 5 bases, with 15 bases sitting between them. The CDR3 sequence is 16 residues long. The V gene's germline CDR1 is SGDLS and CDR2 YYNGEE. The CDR3 is CASSVAAGTPDQPQHF. Here the CDR3 DNA reads TGTGCCAGCAGCGTAGCCGCCGGGACACCAGATCAGCCCCAGCATTTT.